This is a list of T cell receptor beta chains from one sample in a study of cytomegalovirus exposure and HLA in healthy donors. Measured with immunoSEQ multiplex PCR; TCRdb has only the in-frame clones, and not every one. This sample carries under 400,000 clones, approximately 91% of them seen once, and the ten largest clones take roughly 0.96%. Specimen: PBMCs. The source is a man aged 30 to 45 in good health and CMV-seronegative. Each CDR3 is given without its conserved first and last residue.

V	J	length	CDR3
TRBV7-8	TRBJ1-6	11	ASRRSGYSPLH
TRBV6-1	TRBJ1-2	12	ASSERAGYYGYT
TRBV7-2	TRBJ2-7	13	ASSSSGVASYEQY
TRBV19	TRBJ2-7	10	ASSTGSYEQY
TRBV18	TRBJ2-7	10	ASSPARYEQY
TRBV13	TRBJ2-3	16	ASSLEFAGGSSTDTQY
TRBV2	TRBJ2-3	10	ASSETTDTQY
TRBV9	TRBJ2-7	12	ASSVGALHYEQY
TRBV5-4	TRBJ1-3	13	ASSPTRGGGNTIY
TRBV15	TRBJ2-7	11	ATSRDRGYEQY
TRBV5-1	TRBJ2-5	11	ASSLYAQETQY
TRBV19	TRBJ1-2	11	ASKGQNLYGYT
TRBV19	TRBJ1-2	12	ASSRQGANYGYT
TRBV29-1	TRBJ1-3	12	SVAWALSGNTIY
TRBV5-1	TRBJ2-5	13	ASSLESRTGATQY
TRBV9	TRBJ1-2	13	ASSVEGEGNYGYT
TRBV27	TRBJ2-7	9	ASSPGYEQY
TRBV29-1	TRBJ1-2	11	SVDLGFGYGYT
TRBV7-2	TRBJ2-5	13	ASSPELAGWETQY
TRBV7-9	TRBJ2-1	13	ASSLLAVTYNEQF
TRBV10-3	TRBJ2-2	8	AIGVGELF
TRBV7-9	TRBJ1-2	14	ASSPLGASPNYGYT
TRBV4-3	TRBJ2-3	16	ASSQRSPLSGGLDTQY